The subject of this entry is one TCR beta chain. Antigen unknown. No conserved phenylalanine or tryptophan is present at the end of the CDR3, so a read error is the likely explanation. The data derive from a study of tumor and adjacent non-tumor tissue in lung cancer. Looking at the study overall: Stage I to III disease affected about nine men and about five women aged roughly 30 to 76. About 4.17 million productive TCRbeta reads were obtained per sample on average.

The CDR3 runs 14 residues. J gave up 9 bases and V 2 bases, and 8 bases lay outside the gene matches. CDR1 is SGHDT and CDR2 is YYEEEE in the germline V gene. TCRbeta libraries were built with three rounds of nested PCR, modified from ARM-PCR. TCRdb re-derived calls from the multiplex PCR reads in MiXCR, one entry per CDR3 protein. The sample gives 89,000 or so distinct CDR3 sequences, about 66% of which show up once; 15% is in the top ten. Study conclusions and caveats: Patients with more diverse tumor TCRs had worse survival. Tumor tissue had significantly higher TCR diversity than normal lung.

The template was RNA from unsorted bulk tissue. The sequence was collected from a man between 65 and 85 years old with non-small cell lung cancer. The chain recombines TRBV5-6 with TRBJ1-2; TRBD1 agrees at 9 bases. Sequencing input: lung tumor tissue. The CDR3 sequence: CASSFRTGADCYTI. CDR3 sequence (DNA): TGTGCCAGCAGCTTCCGGACAGGGGCGGATTGCTACACCATC.